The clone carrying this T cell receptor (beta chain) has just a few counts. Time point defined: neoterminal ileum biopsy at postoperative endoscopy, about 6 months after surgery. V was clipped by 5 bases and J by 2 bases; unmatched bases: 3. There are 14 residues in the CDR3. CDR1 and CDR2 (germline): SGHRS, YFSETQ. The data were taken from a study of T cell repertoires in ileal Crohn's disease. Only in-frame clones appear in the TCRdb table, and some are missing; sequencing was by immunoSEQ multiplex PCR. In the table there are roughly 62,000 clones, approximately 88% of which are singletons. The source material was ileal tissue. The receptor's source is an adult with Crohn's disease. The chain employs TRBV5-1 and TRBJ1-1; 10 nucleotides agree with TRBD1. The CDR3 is CASSGDRGNTEAFF. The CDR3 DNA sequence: TGCGCCAGCAGTGGGGACAGGGGAAACACTGAAGCTTTCTTT.